The 20 T cell receptor beta chains below were found in one sample sequenced in a study of T-cell reconstitution after alpha-beta-depleted transplantation in children. Preparing the TCRbeta library involved the use of unique molecular identifiers. TCRdb itself ran the PCR reads through MiXCR, one entry per CDR3 protein. Of over 400,000 distinct CDR3 sequences detected, about an eighth appear once; the ten largest clones hold 4.5% to 6%. The sequencing here drew on PBMCs from the stem cell graft donor, taken from the stem cell graft. All receptors come from a human donor who donated a stem cell graft to a child with combined immunodeficiency.

This clonotype was seen more than once but under ten times. This rearrangement joins TRBV6-2 or TRBV6-3 to TRBJ2-7, with D hard to call. This CDR3 spans 14 amino acids. CDR1 and CDR2 from the germline V gene are MNHEY and SVGEGT. V was shortened by 4 bases and J by 0 bases, with 10 bases between the two germline ends. The chain's CDR3 is CASSWISSSYEQYF. The CDR3 DNA reads TGTGCCAGCAGTTGGATCAGTAGCTCCTACGAGCAGTACTTC.

The chain recombines TRBV12-3 or TRBV12-4 with TRBJ1-5; 8 nucleotides align to TRBD1. The CDR3 sequence is 15 residues long. The junction had 7 bases not matched to a gene; V was cut back by 3 bases and J by 6 bases. CDR3 sequence (DNA): TGTGCCAGCAGTTTTTTTTCGCAGGGGGCTCAGCCCCAGCATTTT. Encoded protein: CASSFFSQGAQPQHF.

This clonotype was found many times. The chain carries TRBV7-3 and TRBJ2-1; 12 positions agree with TRBD2. The CDR3 runs 12 residues. Germline V gene data show CDR1 as SGHTA and CDR2 as FQGTGA. The V and J ends lost 8 bases and 8 bases, in that order; junction bases with no gene match: 1. This CDR3 reads CASGTSGYEQFF. The DNA of the CDR3 is TGTGCCAGCGGGACTAGCGGGTATGAGCAGTTCTTC.

The J gene is TRBJ1-5, the V gene TRBV2, with TRBD1 matching over 11 bases. The CDR3 totals 17 residues. Looked up from germline, CDR1 is SNHLY and CDR2 is FYNNEI. The V gene end was trimmed by 5 bases and the J gene end by 2 bases; junction bases not matched to a gene: 8. The CDR3 reads CASSTDRGLWGNQPQHF. The DNA of the CDR3 is TGTGCCAGCAGTACGGACAGGGGGCTTTGGGGCAATCAGCCCCAGCATTTT. The whole variable domain, filled in from reference TRBV2 and TRBJ1-5, reads EPEVTQTPSHQVTQMGQEVILRCVPISNHLYFYWYRQILGQKVEFLVSFYNNEISEKSEIFDDQFSVERPDGSNFTLKIRSTKLEDSAMYFCASSTDRGLWGNQPQHFGDGTRLSIL.

This clonotype appeared a few times. The chain has TRBV12-3 or TRBV12-4 and TRBJ1-1; D unclear. V was cut by 0 bases and J by 0 bases, with 8 bases left in between. CDR3 size: 15 residues. The CDR3, as DNA: TGTGCCAGCAGTTTAGCCCAGCTCATGAACACTGAAGCTTTCTTT. It specifies CASSLAQLMNTEAFF.

This clonotype was counted ten times or more. The rearrangement joins TRBV7-2 to TRBJ2-1; unclear D gene. This CDR3 is built from 13 residues. Trimming took 4 bases from V and 9 from J, leaving 13 bases between them. Per germline, CDR1 SGHTA and CDR2 FQGNSA. CDR3 amino acids: CASSSTPVPEQFF. Written as DNA, the CDR3 is TGTGCCAGCAGCTCCACCCCGGTCCCTGAGCAGTTCTTC.

This clonotype appeared a few times. This chain uses TRBV7-9 with TRBJ2-1; TRBD2 agrees at 9 bases. The ends lost 5 bases at V and 1 base at J; junction bases unmatched: 6. Germline CDR1 SEHNR, CDR2 FQNEAQ (reference sequence). The CDR3 has 16 amino acids. CDR3 region: CASSTTLAGSYNEQFF. In nucleotides, the CDR3 is TGTGCCAGCAGCACCACGCTAGCGGGATCCTACAATGAGCAGTTCTTC.

This clonotype has only a few counts. The chain employs TRBV7-9 and TRBJ2-3; 7 bases fit TRBD1. V lost 4 bases and J lost 0; bases outside the gene matches: 4. CDR3 size: 15 residues. Germline loops: CDR1 SEHNR, CDR2 FQNEAQ (reference sequence). In DNA, the CDR3 is TGTGCCAGCAGCTCTCCACAGGGGAGCACAGATACGCAGTATTTT. It translates to CASSSPQGSTDTQYF.

The gene calls are TRBV2 and TRBJ2-6, with D unclear. Trimming pared 4 bases from V and 4 bases from J, leaving 8 bases between. Germline assignment: CDR1 SNHLY and CDR2 FYNNEI. The CDR3 covers 14 residues. DNA of the CDR3: TGTGCCAGCAGTGGGCAGCTCGGGGCCAACGTCCTGACTTTC. It is translated as CASSGQLGANVLTF.

This clonotype was seen many times. The chain employs TRBV12-3 or TRBV12-4 and TRBJ2-5; D possibly matches TRBD1 or TRBD2 (5 bases each). The CDR3 is 13 amino acids. V lost 7 bases and J 7 bases, leaving 16 bases between the germline ends. CDR3 residues: CASNGTPPRTQYF. In DNA, the CDR3 is TGTGCCAGCAACGGGACGCCCCCACGGACCCAGTACTTC.

In this sample, this clonotype turned up a few times. The chain joins TRBV7-2 to TRBJ2-5; a possible D gene is TRBD2 (7 bases). This CDR3 contains 16 residues. Looked up from germline, CDR1 is SGHTA and CDR2 is FQGNSA. The ends were cut back, 4 bases at V and 4 bases at J, with 19 bases in the middle. Here the CDR3 reads CASSSLGGGGGETQYF. CDR3 nucleotide sequence: TGTGCCAGCAGCTCCCTAGGAGGGGGAGGGGGAGAGACCCAGTACTTC.

A few counts support this clonotype. V gene TRBV4-3 combines with J gene TRBJ2-5; the match to TRBD2 covers 9 bases. CDR1 and CDR2 from the germline V gene are LGHNA and YSLEER. Germline trimming cut 0 bases from V and 2 bases from J; bases unmatched to any gene: 4. This CDR3 spans 16 amino acids. CDR3 bases: TGCGCCAGCAGCCAAGATCGGGCGGGAGGGCAAGAGACCCAGTACTTC. As protein: CASSQDRAGGQETQYF.

This clonotype came up many times. V gene TRBV20-1 combines with J gene TRBJ2-5; 14 bases align to TRBD2. Germline V gene lookup returns CDR1 DFQATT and CDR2 SNEGSKA (reference sequence). The CDR3 loop spans 17 amino acids. The J segment lost 1 base and the V segment lost 6 bases, leaving 10 bases of the junction unmatched. The CDR3 DNA sequence: TGCAGTGCCCTTCCGGGACTAGCGGGAGCGGGCCAAGAGACCCAGTACTTC. Amino acids: CSALPGLAGAGQETQYF.

This clonotype was counted ten times or more. This rearrangement joins TRBV12-3 or TRBV12-4 to TRBJ2-7; no firm D call. Trimming removed 2 bases from V and 0 bases from J, with 8 bases in between. This CDR3 comprises 14 residues. The CDR3 DNA reads TGTGCCAGCAGTTTAATGGGCAACTCCTACGAGCAGTACTTC. Amino acid sequence: CASSLMGNSYEQYF.

In its sample, this clonotype was seen a few times. This chain connects TRBV19 to TRBJ2-1, with TRBD2 matching over 7 bases. Per germline, CDR1 LNHDA and CDR2 SQIVND (reference sequence). The CDR3 is 14 residues long. Germline trimming cut 6 bases from V and 5 bases from J; bases unmatched to any gene: 7. The DNA for the CDR3 is TGTGCCAGTAGGAGGTCTAGCGGAGACAATGAGCAGTTCTTC. It codes for CASRRSSGDNEQFF.

This CDR3 reads CASSYASFRGNGADTQYF. The CDR3 region has the DNA TGTGCCAGCAGTTACGCATCATTCCGGGGGAACGGGGCAGATACGCAGTATTTT. The V and J genes are TRBV6-2 or TRBV6-3 and TRBJ2-3; the D gene is possibly TRBD2 (6 bases). CDR3 length equals 18 residues. The V and J ends lost 2 bases and 4 bases respectively, with 22 bases between them. Germline lookup yields CDR1 MNHEY and CDR2 SVGEGT.

This clonotype appeared a few times. The rearrangement joins TRBV2 to TRBJ2-7; 12 bases line up with TRBD1. This CDR3 contains 19 residues. The germline CDR1 and CDR2 sequences are SNHLY and FYNNEI. V lost 6 bases, J lost 4 bases, and 19 bases stayed unmatched. CDR3 in amino acids: CASSPNWGNRDRGRYEQYF. The CDR3 DNA reads TGTGCCAGCAGCCCGAACTGGGGAAACCGGGACAGGGGGCGGTACGAGCAGTACTTC.

This clonotype has just a few counts. The CDR3 region is CASTFLGGGGEKLFF. The CDR3 DNA follows: TGTGCCAGCACCTTCCTCGGAGGGGGAGGTGAAAAACTGTTTTTT. This rearrangement joins TRBV7-2 to TRBJ1-4; a possible D gene is TRBD1 (6 bases). Germline CDR1 reads SGHTA; CDR2 reads FQGNSA. Trimming left V 7 bases short and J 7 bases short, with 19 bases between. The CDR3 length is 15 residues.

This clonotype has only a few counts. The genes are TRBV11-1 and TRBJ2-6; D call uncertain. V was clipped by 5 bases and J by 1 base, with 9 bases between them. CDR1 SGHAT and CDR2 FQDESV come from the germline V gene (reference sequence). There are 15 residues in the CDR3. CDR3 DNA sequence: TGTGCCAGCAGCCTTGAATGGTCTGGGGCCAACGTCCTGACTTTC. Its translation is CASSLEWSGANVLTF.

The V call is TRBV5-6, the J call TRBJ2-4; D is unclear. Trimming pared 0 bases from V and 9 bases from J, leaving 7 bases between. From germline, CDR1 is SGHDT and CDR2 YYEEEE. The CDR3 runs to 12 residues. Here the CDR3 DNA reads TGTGCCAGCAGCTTGGGGAGAAGCATTCAGTACTTC. It encodes CASSLGRSIQYF. Supplemented by reference TRBV5-6 and TRBJ2-4, the full variable domain reads DAGVTQSPTHLIKTRGQQVTLRCSPKSGHDTVSWYQQALGQGPQFIFQYYEEEERQRGNFPDRFSGHQFPNYSSELNVNALLLGDSALYLCASSLGRSIQYFGAGTRLSVL.